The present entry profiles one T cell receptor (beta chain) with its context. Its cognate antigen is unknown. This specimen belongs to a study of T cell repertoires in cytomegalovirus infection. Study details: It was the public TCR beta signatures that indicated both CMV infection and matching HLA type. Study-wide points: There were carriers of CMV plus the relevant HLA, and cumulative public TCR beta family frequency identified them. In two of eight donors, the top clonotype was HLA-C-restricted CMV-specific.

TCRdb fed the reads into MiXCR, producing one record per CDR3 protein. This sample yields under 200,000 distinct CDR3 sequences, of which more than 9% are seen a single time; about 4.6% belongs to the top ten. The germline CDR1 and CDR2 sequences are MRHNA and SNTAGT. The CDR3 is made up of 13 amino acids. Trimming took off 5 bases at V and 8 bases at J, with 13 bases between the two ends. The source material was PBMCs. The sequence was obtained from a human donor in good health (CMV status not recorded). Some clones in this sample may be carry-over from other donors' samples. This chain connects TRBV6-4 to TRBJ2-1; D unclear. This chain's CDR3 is CASSQRANHEQFF. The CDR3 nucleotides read TGTGCCAGCAGTCAAAGAGCGAATCATGAGCAGTTCTTC.